The 5 T cell receptor beta chains presented below share a single source sample, sequenced in a study of T cell repertoires in cytomegalovirus infection (dated by TCRdb to the late 2010s). The listed sequencing device is Illumina HiSeq 1500. TCRdb itself trimmed the public reads at Q25 with fastp, ran MiXCR and retained productive beta chains. Entries that share a CDR3 protein sequence are merged under the most common genes and DNA. Within this sample are some 600,000 distinct CDR3 sequences, with approximately 24% of them counted one time only. The biggest ten clones account for less than 9.5% of the sample. Specimen: CD8+ T cells from PBMCs. The receptors derive from a human donor in good health (CMV status not recorded). Some clones in this sample may be carry-over from other donors' samples.

This clonotype showed up just a few times. V gene TRBV12-3 or TRBV12-4 combines with J gene TRBJ2-3; D is ambiguous. The germline V and J ends were trimmed by 7 bases and 3 bases, with 11 bases remaining between them. This CDR3 is 13 amino acids long. The CDR3 region is CASTLGWTDTQYF. As DNA, the CDR3 is TGTGCCAGCACCCTGGGGTGGACAGATACGCAGTATTTT.

The chain combines TRBV19 with TRBJ2-1, with D tentatively TRBD1 or TRBD2 (5 bases each). Germline CDR1 is LNHDA and CDR2 is SQIVND (reference sequence). The CDR3 totals 15 residues. V was pared by 5 bases and J by 5 bases, with 16 bases between. The CDR3, as DNA: TGTGCCAGTAGTCCTAACCTCGGGACCCACAATGAGCAGTTCTTC. Translating it yields CASSPNLGTHNEQFF. The whole variable domain, remainder taken from reference TRBV19 and TRBJ2-1, is DGGITQSPKYLFRKEGQNVTLSCEQNLNHDAMYWYRQDPGQGLRLIYYSQIVNDFQKGDIAEGYSVSREKKESFPLTVTSAQKNPTAFYLCASSPNLGTHNEQFFGPGTRLTVL.

This clonotype was detected ten times or more. This sequence joins TRBV12-3 or TRBV12-4 and TRBJ2-2; TRBD1 might be the D (6 bases). V was clipped by 6 bases and J by 1 base, with 15 bases between them. The CDR3 length is 16 residues. DNA for the CDR3: TGTGCCAGCAGACCACCGGGACACCTGAACACCGGGGAGCTGTTTTTT. It translates to CASRPPGHLNTGELFF.

This clonotype was seen only a few times. The chain is built from TRBV19 and TRBJ2-3, with 8 bases aligning to TRBD1. V trimming: 3 bases; J trimming: 5 bases; junction bases outside the gene matches: 4. This CDR3 region has 14 residues. CDR1 is LNHDA and CDR2 is SQIVND in the germline V gene (reference sequence). CDR3 residues: CASSIPDREDTQYF. DNA of the CDR3: TGTGCCAGTAGTATCCCGGACAGGGAAGATACGCAGTATTTT.

The CDR3 bases are TGCAGCATACAGGGGGTTGACTATGGCTACACCTTC. Translation gives CSIQGVDYGYTF. The chain has TRBV29-1 and TRBJ1-2; TRBD1 agrees at 8 bases. J lost 3 bases, V lost 8 bases, and 5 bases had no gene match. The germline V gene encodes CDR1 SQVTM and CDR2 ANQGSEA. The CDR3 extends over 12 amino acids.